Given below is one T cell receptor (beta chain) in context. Antigen unknown. The data originate from a study of monozygotic twins with inflammatory bowel disease. Eight separate reactions per sample yielded the cDNA. With the 5' RACE reads reprocessed, TCRdb shows one record per CDR3 protein and no DNA. The specimen's table records 200,000 to 250,000 distinct CDR3 sequences. Study-wide points: IBD patients exhibited fewer clonotypes shared with other individuals than healthy twins, particularly with disease activity. Healthy co-twins had higher TCRbeta inverse Simpson diversity than their IBD twins.

The receptor was derived from a human donor with ulcerative colitis or Crohn's disease, or a healthy co-twin of an affected twin (not recorded which). The specimen was blood.

The CDR3 protein is CASSQTRQEAFF. The chain employs TRBV4-2 and TRBJ1-1; TCRdb names TRBD1, which stays unverified in the absence of DNA. Germline V gene data show CDR1 as LGHNA and CDR2 as YNFKEQ. The CDR3 runs 12 residues.